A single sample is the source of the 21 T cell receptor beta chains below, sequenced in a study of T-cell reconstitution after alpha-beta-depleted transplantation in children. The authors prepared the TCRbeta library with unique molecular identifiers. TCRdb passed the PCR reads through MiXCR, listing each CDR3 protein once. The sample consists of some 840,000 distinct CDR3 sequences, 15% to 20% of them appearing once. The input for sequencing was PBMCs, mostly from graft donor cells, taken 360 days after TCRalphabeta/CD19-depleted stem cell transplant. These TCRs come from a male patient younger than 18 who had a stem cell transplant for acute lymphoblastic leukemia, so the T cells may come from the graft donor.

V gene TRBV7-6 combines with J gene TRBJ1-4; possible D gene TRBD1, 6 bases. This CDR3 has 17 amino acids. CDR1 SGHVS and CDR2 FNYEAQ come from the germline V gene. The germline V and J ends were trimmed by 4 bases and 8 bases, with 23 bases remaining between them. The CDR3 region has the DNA TGTGCCAGCAGCTCCCCCTCAAACGGGGGCTTGCAGGAAAAACTGTTTTTT. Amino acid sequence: CASSSPSNGGLQEKLFF.

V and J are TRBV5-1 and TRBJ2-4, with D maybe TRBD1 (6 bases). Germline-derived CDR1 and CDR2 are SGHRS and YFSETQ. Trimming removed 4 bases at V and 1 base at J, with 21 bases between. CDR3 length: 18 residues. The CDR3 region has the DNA TGCGCCAGCAGCCTTACAGGGTTGGGGGCCTGGGCCAAAAACATTCAGTACTTC. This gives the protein CASSLTGLGAWAKNIQYF.

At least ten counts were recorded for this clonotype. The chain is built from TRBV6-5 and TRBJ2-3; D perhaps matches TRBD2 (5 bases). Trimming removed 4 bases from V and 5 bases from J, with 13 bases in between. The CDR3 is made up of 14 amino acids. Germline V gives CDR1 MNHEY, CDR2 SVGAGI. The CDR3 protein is CASSFYTRGDTQYF. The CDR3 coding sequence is TGTGCCAGCAGTTTCTATACCCGGGGAGATACGCAGTATTTT.

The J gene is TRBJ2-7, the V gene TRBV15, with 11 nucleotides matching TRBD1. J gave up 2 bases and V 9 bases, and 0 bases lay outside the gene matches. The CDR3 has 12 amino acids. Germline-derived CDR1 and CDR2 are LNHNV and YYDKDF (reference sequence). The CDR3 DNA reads TGTGCCACGGGACAGGGGGCCTACGAGCAGTACTTC. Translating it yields CATGQGAYEQYF.

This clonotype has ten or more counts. CDR3 nucleotide sequence: TGCGCCAGCAGCTTGAGGTCCTTGGAGACCCAGTACTTC. Protein: CASSLRSLETQYF. The chain is built from TRBV5-1 and TRBJ2-5; D uncertain. Trimming cost V 1 base and J 5 bases, with 9 bases left between them. The CDR3 contains 13 residues. Per germline, CDR1 SGHRS and CDR2 YFSETQ.

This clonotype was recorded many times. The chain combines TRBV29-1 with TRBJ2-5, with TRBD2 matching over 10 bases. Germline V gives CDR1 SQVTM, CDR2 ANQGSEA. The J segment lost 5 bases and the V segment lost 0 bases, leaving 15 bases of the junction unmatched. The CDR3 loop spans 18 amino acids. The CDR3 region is CSVEDLGVITSGTETQYF. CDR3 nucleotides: TGCAGCGTTGAAGATCTTGGGGTAATTACTAGCGGGACCGAGACCCAGTACTTC.

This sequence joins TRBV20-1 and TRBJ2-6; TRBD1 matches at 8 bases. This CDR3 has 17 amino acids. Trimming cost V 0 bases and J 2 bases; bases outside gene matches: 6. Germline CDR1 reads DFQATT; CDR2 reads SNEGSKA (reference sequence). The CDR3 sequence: CSARDLWGQAGANVLTF. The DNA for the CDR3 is TGCAGTGCTAGAGATCTCTGGGGACAGGCTGGGGCCAACGTCCTGACTTTC.

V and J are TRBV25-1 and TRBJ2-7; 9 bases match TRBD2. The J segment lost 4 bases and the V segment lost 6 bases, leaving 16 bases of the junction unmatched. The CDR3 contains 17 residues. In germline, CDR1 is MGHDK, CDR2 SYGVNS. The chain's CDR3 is CASRGAFDSGRHYEQYF. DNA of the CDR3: TGTGCCAGCAGGGGGGCCTTCGATAGCGGGAGACATTACGAGCAGTACTTC.

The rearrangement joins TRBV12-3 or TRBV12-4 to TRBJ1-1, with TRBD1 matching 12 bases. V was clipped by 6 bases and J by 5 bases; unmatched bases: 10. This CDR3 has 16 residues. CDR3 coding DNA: TGTGCCAGCAGGGCTCCGGGACAGGGGGCGTTTACTGAAGCTTTCTTT. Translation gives CASRAPGQGAFTEAFF.

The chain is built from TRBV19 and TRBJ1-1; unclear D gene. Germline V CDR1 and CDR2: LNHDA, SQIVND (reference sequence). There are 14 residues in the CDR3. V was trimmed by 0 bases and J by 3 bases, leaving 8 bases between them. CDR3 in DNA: TGTGCCAGTAGTATAGATTTGGAGGACACTGAAGCTTTCTTT. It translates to CASSIDLEDTEAFF.

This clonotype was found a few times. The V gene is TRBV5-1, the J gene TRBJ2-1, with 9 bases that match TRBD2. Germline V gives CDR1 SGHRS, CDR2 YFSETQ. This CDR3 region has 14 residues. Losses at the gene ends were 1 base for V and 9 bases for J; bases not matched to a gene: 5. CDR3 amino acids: CASSLISSGIEQFF. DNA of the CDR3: TGCGCCAGCAGCTTGATTTCTAGCGGGATTGAGCAGTTCTTC.

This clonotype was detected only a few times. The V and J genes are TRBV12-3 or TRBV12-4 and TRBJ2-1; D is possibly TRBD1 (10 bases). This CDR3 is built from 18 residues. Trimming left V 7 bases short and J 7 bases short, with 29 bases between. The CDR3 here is CASTPGTGVGSGSNEQFF. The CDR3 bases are TGTGCCAGCACCCCCGGGACAGGGGTGGGTAGCGGGAGTAATGAGCAGTTCTTC.

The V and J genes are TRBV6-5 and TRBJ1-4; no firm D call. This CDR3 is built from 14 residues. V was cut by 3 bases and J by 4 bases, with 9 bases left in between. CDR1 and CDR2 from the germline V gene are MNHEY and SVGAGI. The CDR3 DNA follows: TGTGCCAGCAGTTATACCCGGATTAATGAAAAACTGTTTTTT. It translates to CASSYTRINEKLFF.

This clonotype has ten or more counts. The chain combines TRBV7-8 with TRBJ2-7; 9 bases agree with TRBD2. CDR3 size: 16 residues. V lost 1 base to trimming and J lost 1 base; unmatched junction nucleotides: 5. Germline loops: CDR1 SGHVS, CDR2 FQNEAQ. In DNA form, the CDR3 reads TGTGCCAGCAGCTTAGTGGCGCGGGAGGGTTCCTACGAGCAGTACTTC. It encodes CASSLVAREGSYEQYF.

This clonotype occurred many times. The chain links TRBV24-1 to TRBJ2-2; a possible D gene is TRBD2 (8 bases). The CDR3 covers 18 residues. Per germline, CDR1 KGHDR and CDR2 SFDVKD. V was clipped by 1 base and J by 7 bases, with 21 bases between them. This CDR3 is CATSDFRREGARVGELFF. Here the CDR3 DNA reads TGTGCCACCAGTGATTTTCGCCGGGAGGGGGCGCGAGTCGGGGAGCTGTTTTTT.

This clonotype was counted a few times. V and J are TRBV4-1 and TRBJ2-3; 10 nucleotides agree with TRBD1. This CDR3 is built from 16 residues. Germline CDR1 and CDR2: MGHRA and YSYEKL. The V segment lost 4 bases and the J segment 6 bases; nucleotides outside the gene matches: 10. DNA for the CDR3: TGCGCCAGCAGCCGATGGGACAGGGGCCAAAGGGATACGCAGTATTTT. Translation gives CASSRWDRGQRDTQYF.

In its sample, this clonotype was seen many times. This chain's CDR3 is CASSGQNKNEQFF. The CDR3 bases are TGTGCCAGCAGTGGTCAGAATAAGAATGAGCAGTTCTTC. The J gene is TRBJ2-1, the V gene TRBV12-3 or TRBV12-4; D is undetermined. V lost 5 bases and J 7 bases, leaving 12 bases between the germline ends. This CDR3 contains 13 residues.

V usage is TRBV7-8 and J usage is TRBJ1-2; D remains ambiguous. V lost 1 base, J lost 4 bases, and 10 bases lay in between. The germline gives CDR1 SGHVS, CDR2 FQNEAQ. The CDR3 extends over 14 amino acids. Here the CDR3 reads CASSLGRELYGYTF. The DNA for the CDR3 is TGTGCCAGCAGCTTAGGCAGAGAACTCTATGGCTACACCTTC.

This CDR3 is CASSHESGIQETQYF. The CDR3 DNA sequence: TGCGCCAGCAGCCATGAAAGCGGGATCCAAGAGACCCAGTACTTC. The V call is TRBV4-1, the J call TRBJ2-5, with 7 bases identical to TRBD2. The CDR3 spans 15 residues. Germline V gives CDR1 MGHRA, CDR2 YSYEKL. V lost 3 bases and J lost 1; bases outside the gene matches: 5.

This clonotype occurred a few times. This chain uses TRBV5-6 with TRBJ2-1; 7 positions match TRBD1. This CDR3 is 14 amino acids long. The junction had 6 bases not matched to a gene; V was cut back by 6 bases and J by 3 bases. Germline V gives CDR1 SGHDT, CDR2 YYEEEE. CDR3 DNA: TGTGCCAGCAACCCGGGACAGCTCTACAATGAGCAGTTCTTC. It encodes CASNPGQLYNEQFF.

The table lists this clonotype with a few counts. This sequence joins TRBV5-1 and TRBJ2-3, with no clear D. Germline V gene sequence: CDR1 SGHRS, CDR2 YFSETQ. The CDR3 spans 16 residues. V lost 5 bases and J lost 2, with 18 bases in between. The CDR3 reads CASSYGSRPITDTQYF. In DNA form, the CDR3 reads TGCGCCAGCAGTTACGGTTCACGGCCAATCACAGATACGCAGTATTTT.